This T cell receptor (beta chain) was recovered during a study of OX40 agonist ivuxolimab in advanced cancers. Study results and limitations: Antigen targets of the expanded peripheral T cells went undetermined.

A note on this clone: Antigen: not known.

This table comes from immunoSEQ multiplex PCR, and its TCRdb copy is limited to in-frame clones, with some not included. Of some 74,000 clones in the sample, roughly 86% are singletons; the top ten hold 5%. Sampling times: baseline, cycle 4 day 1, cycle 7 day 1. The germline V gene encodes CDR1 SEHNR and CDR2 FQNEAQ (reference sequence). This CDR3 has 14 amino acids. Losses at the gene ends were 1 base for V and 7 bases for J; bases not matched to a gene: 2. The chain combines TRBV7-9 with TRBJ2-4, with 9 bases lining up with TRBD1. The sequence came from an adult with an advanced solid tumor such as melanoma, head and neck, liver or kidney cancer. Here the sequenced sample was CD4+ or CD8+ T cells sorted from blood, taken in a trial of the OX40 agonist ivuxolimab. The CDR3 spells CASSLETGGNIQYF. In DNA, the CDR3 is TGTGCCAGCAGCTTAGAGACAGGGGGGAACATTCAGTACTTC.